The entry that follows covers one T cell receptor (beta chain) sequence. Sequenced by immunoSEQ multiplex PCR; TCRdb stores in-frame clones only, minus some. This sample carries more than 250,000 clones, approximately 84% of them seen once, and the ten largest clones take about 10%. This CDR3 has 15 amino acids. Germline CDR1 LNHDA, CDR2 SQIVND (reference sequence). Trimming pared 7 bases from V and 0 bases from J, leaving 13 bases between. The sample comes from a study of blood T cell repertoires in COVID-19. Clinical history as reported by participants underpinned cohort assignment. The TCR was taken from a woman in her late teens or twenties who had recovered from COVID-19. Input material: PBMCs or T cells enriched from blood (not recorded which). The gene calls are TRBV19 and TRBJ1-3; the D is unclear. Here the CDR3 reads CASTPGLSSGNTIYF. The CDR3 coding sequence is TGTGCCAGTACCCCAGGCCTAAGCTCTGGAAACACCATATATTTT.